Following are 19 T cell receptor beta chains from one sample sequenced in a study of blood T cell repertoires in COVID-19. Clones were read by immunoSEQ multiplex PCR, and TCRdb kept only the in-frame ones, dropping some. This sample has about half a million clones, with 70% to 90% found just once. Sequenced material: peripheral blood. These TCRs come from a human donor in a cohort sampled during active COVID-19.

The chain employs TRBV27 and TRBJ1-4; the match to TRBD1 covers 8 bases. The junction had 14 bases not matched to a gene; V was cut back by 5 bases and J by 0 bases. Germline V gene data show CDR1 as MNHEY and CDR2 as SMNVEV (reference sequence). The CDR3 spans 19 residues. This CDR3 reads CASSKDRAPETATNEKLFF. The CDR3, as DNA: TGTGCCAGCAGTAAGGACAGGGCCCCGGAGACTGCAACTAATGAAAAACTGTTTTTT. Variable domain in full (rest from reference TRBV27 and TRBJ1-4): EAQVTQNPRYLITVTGKKLTVTCSQNMNHEYMSWYRQDPGLGLRQIYYSMNVEVTDKGDVPEGYKVSRKEKRNFPLILESPSPNQTSLYFCASSKDRAPETATNEKLFFGSGTQLSVL.

This rearrangement joins TRBV12-5 to TRBJ1-5; D is uncertain. Looked up from germline, CDR1 is LGHNT and CDR2 is FRNRAP. V dropped 3 bases and J dropped 5 bases, with 8 bases sitting between them. CDR3 length: 13 residues. CDR3 bases: TGTGCTAGTGGTTTTTCTACCTATCAGCCCCAGCATTTT. Translated: CASGFSTYQPQHF. Supplemented by reference TRBV12-5 and TRBJ1-5, the full variable domain reads DARVTQTPRHKVTEMGQEVTMRCQPILGHNTVFWYRQTMMQGLELLAYFRNRAPLDDSGMPKDRFSAEMPDATLATLKIQPSEPRDSAVYFCASGFSTYQPQHFGDGTRLSIL.

The chain has TRBV19 and TRBJ2-7; perhaps TRBD2 as D (5 bases). CDR1 and CDR2 from the germline V gene are LNHDA and SQIVND (reference sequence). There are 14 residues in the CDR3. Between the trimmed V and J ends, which lost 3 bases and 2 bases, there was a span of 11 bases. For the CDR3, the DNA is TGTGCCAGTAGTATTTACAGCGGAGCCTACGAGCAGTACTTC. As protein: CASSIYSGAYEQYF.

The chain joins TRBV3-1 (or the pseudogene TRBV3-2) to TRBJ2-7, with 11 positions matching TRBD2. Germline assignment: CDR1 LGHDT and CDR2 YNNKEL (reference sequence). The CDR3 consists of 13 residues. Germline trimming cut 5 bases from V and 5 bases from J; bases unmatched to any gene: 2. This CDR3 reads CASSSSGRHEQYF. The DNA for the CDR3 is TGTGCCAGCAGCTCTAGCGGGAGGCACGAGCAGTACTTC.

The chain employs TRBV7-9 and TRBJ1-1, with unresolved D. The germline V gene has CDR1 SEHNR and CDR2 FQNEAQ (reference sequence). The length of the CDR3 is 13 residues. V was shortened by 5 bases and J by 4 bases, with 11 bases between the two germline ends. The CDR3 is CASSITWATEAFF. CDR3 nucleotide sequence: TGTGCCAGCAGCATTACATGGGCCACTGAAGCTTTCTTT.

The V gene is TRBV30, the J gene TRBJ2-7; D unresolved. Looked up from germline, CDR1 is GTSNPN and CDR2 is SVGIG (reference sequence). The length of the CDR3 is 16 residues. V lost 3 bases to trimming and J lost 0 bases, with 18 bases between them. In nucleotides, the CDR3 is TGTGCCTGGAGAAACGCTGGCCTGTCCAACTCCTACGAGCAGTACTTC. Amino acids: CAWRNAGLSNSYEQYF.

The J gene is TRBJ1-4, the V gene TRBV19, with D perhaps matching TRBD1 (5 bases). Germline CDR1 and CDR2: LNHDA and SQIVND (reference sequence). V lost 7 bases, J lost 7 bases, and 19 bases lay in between. This CDR3 spans 15 amino acids. CDR3 protein: CASKGRGLAFEKLFF. CDR3 nucleotide sequence: TGTGCCAGTAAGGGAAGGGGCCTCGCCTTTGAAAAACTGTTTTTT.

This chain's CDR3 is CASSIGARLDTEAFF. CDR3 nucleotide sequence: TGTGCCAGTAGTATAGGGGCAAGACTAGACACTGAAGCTTTCTTT. The chain couples TRBV19 to TRBJ1-1; D is ambiguous. The germline gives CDR1 LNHDA, CDR2 SQIVND (reference sequence). The V end was cut by 1 base, the J end by 3 bases, with 12 bases between. The CDR3 sequence is 15 residues long.

This clone was seen just once. The chain couples TRBV5-4 to TRBJ2-1; D is possibly TRBD2 (5 bases). V was trimmed by 0 bases and J by 14 bases, leaving 12 bases between them. Germline V lookup: CDR1 SGHNT, CDR2 YYREEE (reference sequence). The CDR3 sequence is 12 residues long. In DNA form, the CDR3 reads TGTGCCAGCAGCTTGGGTGGGAGAGAGGAGTTCTTC. The encoded protein is CASSLGGREEFF.

The genes are TRBV4-3 and TRBJ2-5, with a weak D call TRBD1 (5 bases). CDR3 length: 16 residues. Germline CDR1 reads LGHNA; CDR2 reads YSLEER. The V end was cut by 0 bases, the J end by 5 bases, with 16 bases between. The CDR3 DNA is TGCGCCAGCAGCCAAGATCCCTCAGTTCCAGGGGAGACCCAGTACTTC. Its protein product is CASSQDPSVPGETQYF.

The chain has TRBV19 and TRBJ2-1; TRBD2 matches 10 bases. The V and J ends lost 5 bases and 9 bases, in that order; junction bases with no gene match: 10. The CDR3 totals 15 residues. From germline, CDR1 is LNHDA and CDR2 SQIVND (reference sequence). CDR3 region: CASSPQEREGREQFF. CDR3 sequence (DNA): TGTGCCAGTAGTCCTCAGGAGCGGGAGGGCCGTGAGCAGTTCTTC.

This clone is a singleton in its sample. This sequence joins TRBV24-1 and TRBJ1-2, with D possibly being TRBD1 (6 bases). V lost 5 bases, J lost 0 bases, and 9 bases lay in between. The CDR3 spans 14 residues. CDR1 and CDR2 from the germline V gene are KGHDR and SFDVKD. The CDR3 here is CATSATGSNYGYTF. DNA for the CDR3: TGTGCCACCAGTGCGACAGGTTCTAACTATGGCTACACCTTC.

Comments on this clone: The junction does not match germline at one end; this may be a read error. The chain recombines TRBV11-2 with TRBJ2-2; 10 nucleotides align to TRBD2. Germline CDR1 reads SGHAT; CDR2 reads FQNNGV. The CDR3 consists of 18 residues. The CDR3, as DNA: TGTGCCAGCAGCCTAGAGCTCTCTAGCGGGAGCGACACCGGGGAGCTGTTTTTT. This encodes CASSLELSSGSDTGELFF.

This chain connects TRBV10-1 to TRBJ2-3; TRBD2 matches 9 bases. The V and J ends lost 8 bases and 3 bases, in that order; junction bases with no gene match: 0. The CDR3 extends over 12 amino acids. Germline V CDR1 and CDR2: WNHNN, SYGVQD (reference sequence). In DNA form, the CDR3 reads TGCGCCAGCGGACTAGCGACAGATACGCAGTATTTT. It translates to CASGLATDTQYF.

Of note for this clone: Other nucleotide sequences from this sample produce the same CDR3. The rearrangement joins TRBV28 to TRBJ1-1; TRBD1 might be the D (6 bases). Trimming took 5 bases from V and 1 from J, leaving 11 bases between them. Germline values: CDR1 MDHEN, CDR2 SYDVKM. The CDR3 length is 14 residues. CDR3 sequence (DNA): TGTGCCAGCAGTATAATACAGGGGAACACTGAAGCTTTCTTT. Protein product: CASSIIQGNTEAFF.

This chain joins TRBV6-2 or TRBV6-3 and TRBJ1-6; D is ambiguous. The germline CDR1 and CDR2 sequences are MNHEY and SVGEGT. The CDR3 runs to 15 residues. V was cut by 0 bases and J by 9 bases, with 12 bases left in between. CDR3 bases: TGTGCCAGCAGTTACTCAAGCGGGCGGGTTTCACCCCTCCACTTT. The encoded protein is CASSYSSGRVSPLHF.

The rearrangement joins TRBV9 to TRBJ1-1; weak D call: TRBD1 (5 bases). CDR1 is SGDLS, CDR2 YYNGEE, per germline. CDR3 length equals 13 residues. Trimming removed 1 base at V and 6 bases at J, with 10 bases between. The CDR3 nucleotides are TGTGCCAGCAGCGTACGTGGGGGGGCTGAAGCTTTCTTT. Translating it yields CASSVRGGAEAFF.

The rearrangement links TRBV2 to TRBJ2-7; perhaps TRBD2 as D (7 bases). CDR1 and CDR2 from the germline V gene are SNHLY and FYNNEI. The CDR3 spans 14 residues. The V gene lost 7 bases and the J gene lost 1 base, with 14 bases spanning the gap. The CDR3 spells CASNRGANSYEQYF. The DNA of the CDR3 is TGTGCCAGCAACCGGGGGGCAAATTCCTACGAGCAGTACTTC.

The table lists this clone with a few counts. The rearrangement links TRBV5-8 to TRBJ2-7, with D maybe TRBD1 (6 bases). CDR1 SGHTS and CDR2 YDEGEE come from the germline V gene. This CDR3 is built from 13 residues. V lost 3 bases and J 1 base, leaving 8 bases between the germline ends. The CDR3 nucleotides are TGTGCCAGCAGCTCTGGACAGTCCTACGAGCAGTACTTC. This translates into CASSSGQSYEQYF.